One and the same sample provided the 10 T cell receptor beta chains below, sequenced in a study of regulatory T cells in long-lasting Graves disease. Time point given: persistent/refractory GD, antithyroid drugs over 5 years with positive TRAb. PBMC-derived RNA was used for the TCR library. With iRepertoire HTBI primers and Arm-PCR of CDR3 regions, TCR beta libraries were built. MiXCR was run by TCRdb on the multiplex PCR reads, yielding one entry per CDR3 protein. The data contain about 470,000 distinct CDR3 sequences, 20% to 25% of them seen just once; the ten biggest clones take up about 6.6%. The material was peripheral blood mononuclear cells (PBMCs), obtained when the disease was refractory, from a patient treated with antithyroid drugs. The receptors originated from a female donor with Graves disease.

This clonotype has just a few counts. The chain couples TRBV7-9 to TRBJ1-5; D ambiguous. The V gene's germline CDR1 is SEHNR and CDR2 FQNEAQ (reference sequence). The CDR3 length is 14 residues. The germline V and J ends were trimmed by 5 bases and 3 bases, with 11 bases remaining between them. CDR3: CASSTGQVNQPQHF. CDR3 in DNA: TGTGCCAGCAGCACCGGGCAAGTCAATCAGCCCCAGCATTTT.

The chain couples TRBV7-8 to TRBJ2-1, with D possibly matching TRBD2 (5 bases). The CDR3 runs 17 residues. Trimming took off 2 bases at V and 4 bases at J, with 18 bases between the two ends. The germline V gene encodes CDR1 SGHVS and CDR2 FQNEAQ. The CDR3 bases are TGTGCCAGCAGCTTATTTGTGGGAGCCCTTGTGTACAATGAGCAGTTCTTC. Its protein is CASSLFVGALVYNEQFF.

Concerning this clonotype: A read error may explain this, as a much larger clone is one base away. The chain carries TRBV24-1 and TRBJ2-5; D is undetermined. Germline values: CDR1 KGHDR, CDR2 SFDVKD. The CDR3 totals 14 residues. The CDR3 spells CAASDSLVRETQYF. CDR3 nucleotides: TGTGCCGCCAGTGATTCGCTGGTCAGGGAGACCCAGTACTTC.

This clonotype was recorded at least ten times. The chain combines TRBV6-1 with TRBJ1-5, with D maybe TRBD1 (6 bases). The CDR3 runs to 16 residues. Germline assignment: CDR1 MNHNS and CDR2 SASEGT. The V end lost 6 bases, the J end lost 7 bases, and 22 bases lay between the germline ends. The CDR3 here is CASSDQQGGQGQPQHF. CDR3 DNA sequence: TGTGCCAGCAGCGACCAACAGGGAGGGCAAGGACAGCCCCAGCATTTT.

This clonotype was observed many times. The chain combines TRBV28 with TRBJ2-7; TRBD1 might be the D (6 bases). V was cut by 8 bases and J by 8 bases, with 22 bases left in between. The CDR3 sequence is 14 residues long. Germline assignment: CDR1 MDHEN and CDR2 SYDVKM. The CDR3, as DNA: TGTGCCAGCGCCCCAGTTGGGGACATTAACAAGCAGTACTTC. It codes for CASAPVGDINKQYF.

This clonotype was observed a few times. This sequence joins TRBV20-1 and TRBJ2-5; 14 positions agree with TRBD2. CDR3 length equals 16 residues. V lost 0 bases, J lost 6 bases, and 6 bases stayed unmatched. Looked up from germline, CDR1 is DFQATT and CDR2 is SNEGSKA (reference sequence). CDR3 coding DNA: TGCAGTGCTAGAGATAACGGACTAGCGGGAGGAAAGACCCAGTACTTC. Residues: CSARDNGLAGGKTQYF.

Ten or more counts support this clonotype. The V gene is TRBV28, the J gene TRBJ2-7; 11 bases fit TRBD2. V shed 7 bases, J shed 0 bases, and the junction held 2 bases outside the gene matches. The CDR3 runs to 14 residues. Germline loops: CDR1 MDHEN, CDR2 SYDVKM. CDR3 bases: TGTGCCAGCACCCTAGCGGGAGGCTCCTACGAGCAGTACTTC. Translating it yields CASTLAGGSYEQYF.

This clonotype was seen many times. V gene TRBV24-1 combines with J gene TRBJ1-1, with TRBD1 identical over 7 bases. Trimming took 6 bases from V and 1 from J; bases not matched to a gene: 4. The CDR3 contains 14 residues. Germline V gene data show CDR1 as KGHDR and CDR2 as SFDVKD. Here the CDR3 DNA reads TGTGCCACCAGTCCAGGGGGGCAGAACACTGAAGCTTTCTTT. It yields the protein CATSPGGQNTEAFF.

In its sample, this clonotype was seen many times. The chain links TRBV20-1 to TRBJ2-7; TRBD1 aligns across 7 bases. CDR3 length: 13 amino acids. After removal of 8 bases from V and 3 bases from J, the junction contained 10 bases not matched to a gene. In germline, CDR1 is DFQATT, CDR2 SNEGSKA (reference sequence). The CDR3 here is CSPIGPGGYEQYF. The CDR3 nucleotides are TGCAGTCCCATCGGTCCAGGGGGCTACGAGCAGTACTTC.

This clonotype was counted a few times. V and J are TRBV7-3 and TRBJ1-6; 7 nucleotides align to TRBD1. The CDR3 has 15 amino acids. Germline CDR1 SGHTA, CDR2 FQGTGA. V trimming: 1 base; J trimming: 6 bases; junction bases outside the gene matches: 3. The CDR3 here is CASSLMGTVNSPLHF. The CDR3 DNA is TGTGCCAGCAGCTTAATGGGGACAGTTAATTCACCCCTCCACTTT. The whole variable domain, remainder taken from reference TRBV7-3 and TRBJ1-6, is GAGVSQTPSNKVTEKGKYVELRCDPISGHTALYWYRQSLGQGPEFLIYFQGTGAADDSGLPNDRFFAVRPEGSVSTLKIQRTERGDSAVYLCASSLMGTVNSPLHFGNGTRLTVT.